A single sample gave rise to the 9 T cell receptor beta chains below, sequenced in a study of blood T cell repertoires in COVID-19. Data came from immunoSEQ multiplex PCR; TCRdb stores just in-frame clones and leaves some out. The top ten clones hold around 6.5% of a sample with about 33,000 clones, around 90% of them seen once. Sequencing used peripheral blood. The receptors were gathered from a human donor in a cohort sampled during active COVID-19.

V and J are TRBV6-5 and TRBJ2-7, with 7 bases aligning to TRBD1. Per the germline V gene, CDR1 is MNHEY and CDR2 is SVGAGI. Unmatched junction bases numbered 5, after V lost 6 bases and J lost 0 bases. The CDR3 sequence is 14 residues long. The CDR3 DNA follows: TGTGCCAGCAGGCACAGGGGCCTCTCCTACGAGCAGTACTTC. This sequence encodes CASRHRGLSYEQYF.

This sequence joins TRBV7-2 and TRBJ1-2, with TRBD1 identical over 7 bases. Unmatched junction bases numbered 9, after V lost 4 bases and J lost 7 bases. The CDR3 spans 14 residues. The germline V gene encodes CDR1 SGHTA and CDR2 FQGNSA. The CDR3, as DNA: TGTGCCAGCAGCTCAGACAGGGTTCGATCTGGCTACACCTTC. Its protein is CASSSDRVRSGYTF.

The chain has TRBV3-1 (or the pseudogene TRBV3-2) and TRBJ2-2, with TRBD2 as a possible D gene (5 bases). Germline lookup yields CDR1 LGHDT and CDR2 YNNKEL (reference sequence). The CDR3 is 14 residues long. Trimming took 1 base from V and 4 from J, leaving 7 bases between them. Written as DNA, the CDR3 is TGTGCCAGCAGCCAAGTGAGGGTCACCGGGGAGCTGTTTTTT. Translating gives CASSQVRVTGELFF.

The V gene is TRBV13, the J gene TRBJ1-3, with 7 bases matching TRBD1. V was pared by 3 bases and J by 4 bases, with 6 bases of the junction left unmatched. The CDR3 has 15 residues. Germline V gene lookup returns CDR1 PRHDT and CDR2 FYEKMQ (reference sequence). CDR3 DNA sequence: TGTGCCAGCAGCTTCGACAGGGTAGTAGGAAACACCATATATTTT. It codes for CASSFDRVVGNTIYF.

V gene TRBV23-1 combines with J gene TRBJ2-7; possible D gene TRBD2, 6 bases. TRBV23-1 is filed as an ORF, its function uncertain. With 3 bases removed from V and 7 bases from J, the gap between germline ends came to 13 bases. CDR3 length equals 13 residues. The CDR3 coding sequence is TGCGCCAGCAGTCATGAAGGCGGGACGGAGCAGTACTTC. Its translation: CASSHEGGTEQYF.

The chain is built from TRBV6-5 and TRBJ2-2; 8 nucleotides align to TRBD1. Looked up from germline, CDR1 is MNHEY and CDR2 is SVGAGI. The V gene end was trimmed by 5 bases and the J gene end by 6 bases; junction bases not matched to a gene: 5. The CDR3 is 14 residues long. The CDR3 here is CASSRTGSAGELFF. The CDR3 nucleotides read TGTGCCAGCAGTCGGACAGGGAGCGCCGGGGAGCTGTTTTTT.

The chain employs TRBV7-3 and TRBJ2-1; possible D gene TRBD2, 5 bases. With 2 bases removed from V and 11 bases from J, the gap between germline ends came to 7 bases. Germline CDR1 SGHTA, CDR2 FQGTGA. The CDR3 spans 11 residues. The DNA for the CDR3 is TGTGCCAGCAGCTTAGGAGGTCAGCAGTTCTTC. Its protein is CASSLGGQQFF. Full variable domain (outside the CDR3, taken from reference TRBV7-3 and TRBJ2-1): GAGVSQTPSNKVTEKGKYVELRCDPISGHTALYWYRQSLGQGPEFLIYFQGTGAADDSGLPNDRFFAVRPEGSVSTLKIQRTERGDSAVYLCASSLGGQQFFGPGTRLTVL.

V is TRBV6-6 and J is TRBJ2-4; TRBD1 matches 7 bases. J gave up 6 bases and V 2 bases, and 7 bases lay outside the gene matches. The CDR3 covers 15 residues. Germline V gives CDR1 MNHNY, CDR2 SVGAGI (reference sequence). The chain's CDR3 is CASSYPDRAGNIQYF. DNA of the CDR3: TGTGCCAGCAGTTACCCTGACAGGGCTGGAAACATTCAGTACTTC.

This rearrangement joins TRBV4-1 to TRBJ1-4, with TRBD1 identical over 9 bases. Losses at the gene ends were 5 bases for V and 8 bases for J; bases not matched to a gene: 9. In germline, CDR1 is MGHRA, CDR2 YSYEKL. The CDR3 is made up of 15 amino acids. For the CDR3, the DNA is TGCGCCAGCAGCAAAATACAGGGGGCGGAGGAAAAACTGTTTTTT. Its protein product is CASSKIQGAEEKLFF.